This entry lists 25 T cell receptor beta chains sequenced from one sample in a study of CD8 T cells in ankylosing spondylitis. TCRdb redid the calling of the 5' RACE reads with MiXCR, one entry per CDR3 protein. The profile shows 150,000 to 200,000 distinct CDR3 sequences, about 20% of them singletons. Sequenced material: blood, either unsorted or a sorted T cell fraction (not recorded which). Receptors were obtained from a male donor between 5 and 29 years old with ankylosing spondylitis or in good health (not recorded which).

This clonotype appeared many times. This sequence joins TRBV14 and TRBJ2-7, with D perhaps TRBD1 (7 bases). Trimming stripped 2 bases from V and 7 bases from J, with 12 bases between. CDR1 and CDR2 (germline): SGHDN, FVKESK. This CDR3 comprises 13 residues. CDR3: CASSQYSGGEQYF. The CDR3 DNA reads TGTGCCAGCAGCCAATACTCAGGGGGGGAGCAGTACTTC.

The J gene is TRBJ2-1, the V gene TRBV29-1, with TRBD2 matching over 11 bases. V trimming: 3 bases; J trimming: 10 bases; junction bases outside the gene matches: 5. From germline, CDR1 is SQVTM and CDR2 ANQGSEA. This CDR3 has 13 amino acids. Here the CDR3 DNA reads TGCAGCGTTGATCCGGGACTAGCGGAGGAGCAGTTCTTC. Translating gives CSVDPGLAEEQFF.

The sample holds many counts of this clonotype. The chain carries TRBV11-2 and TRBJ1-2; 7 bases line up with TRBD1. The CDR3 has 13 amino acids. V lost 6 bases, J lost 2 bases, and 3 bases stayed unmatched. Germline V gene data show CDR1 as SGHAT and CDR2 as FQNNGV. CDR3 DNA sequence: TGTGCCAGCAGTTCGGACAGGAACTATGGCTACACCTTC. It specifies CASSSDRNYGYTF.

This clonotype was counted at least ten times. This chain uses TRBV20-1 with TRBJ2-2; a possible D gene is TRBD2 (6 bases). There are 14 residues in the CDR3. Trimming left V 3 bases short and J 4 bases short, with 12 bases between. The V gene's germline CDR1 is DFQATT and CDR2 SNEGSKA (reference sequence). The CDR3 bases are TGCAGTGCTAGCGTCCCGCGGGGCACCGGGGAGCTGTTTTTT. It specifies CSASVPRGTGELFF.

This clonotype was detected many times. This rearrangement joins TRBV5-1 to TRBJ2-1, with a possible D match to TRBD2 (6 bases). There are 16 residues in the CDR3. The V gene's germline CDR1 is SGHRS and CDR2 YFSETQ. V dropped 4 bases and J dropped 6 bases, with 20 bases sitting between them. This CDR3 reads CASSAGGGGSGNEQFF. DNA for the CDR3: TGCGCCAGCAGCGCCGGGGGAGGTGGGTCCGGCAATGAGCAGTTCTTC. Based on the CDR3 plus reference TRBV5-1 and TRBJ2-1, the full variable domain is KAGVTQTPRYLIKTRGQQVTLSCSPISGHRSVSWYQQTPGQGLQFLFEYFSETQRNKGNFPGRFSGRQFSNSRSEMNVSTLELGDSALYLCASSAGGGGSGNEQFFGPGTRLTVL.

This clonotype has at least ten counts. The J gene is TRBJ2-7, the V gene TRBV7-6, with TRBD1 matching 7 bases. Losses at the gene ends were 5 bases for V and 3 bases for J; bases not matched to a gene: 7. This CDR3 contains 14 residues. CDR1 and CDR2 (germline): SGHVS, FNYEAQ. The CDR3 coding sequence is TGTGCCAGCAGCCCAGGGACAGACGTCTACGAGCAGTACGTC. Translation gives CASSPGTDVYEQYV.

This clonotype was observed many times. V usage is TRBV7-2 and J usage is TRBJ2-3; weak D call: TRBD1 (5 bases). The CDR3 is 15 amino acids. Germline assignment: CDR1 SGHTA and CDR2 FQGNSA. Trimming cost V 5 bases and J 0 bases, with 12 bases left between them. This CDR3 is CASSPQTASTDTQYF. CDR3 DNA sequence: TGTGCCAGCAGCCCTCAGACAGCGAGCACAGATACGCAGTATTTT.

This clonotype was seen many times. The gene calls are TRBV6-6 and TRBJ1-5; no firm D call. V lost 7 bases and J lost 0, with 7 bases in between. The CDR3 totals 13 residues. Germline CDR1 and CDR2: MNHNY and SVGAGI (reference sequence). The CDR3, as DNA: TGTGCCAGCAATAGGAATAGCAATCAGCCCCAGCATTTT. This translates into CASNRNSNQPQHF.

This clonotype appeared many times. The V call is TRBV12-3 or TRBV12-4, the J call TRBJ2-1, with a tentative D call TRBD2 (6 bases). The ends were cut back, 8 bases at V and 5 bases at J, with 16 bases in the middle. The CDR3 extends over 14 amino acids. The CDR3 DNA is TGTGCCAGCCTTAGGAGGGACGGGCACAATGAGCAGTTCTTC. Protein sequence: CASLRRDGHNEQFF.

The chain joins TRBV29-1 to TRBJ2-1; D gene ambiguous. CDR3 size: 10 residues. The V end was cut by 3 bases, the J end by 5 bases, with 2 bases between. The germline V gene has CDR1 SQVTM and CDR2 ANQGSEA. The CDR3 sequence is CSVDNNEQFF. The CDR3 DNA is TGCAGCGTTGATAACAATGAGCAGTTCTTC.

The chain recombines TRBV6-2 or TRBV6-3 with TRBJ2-1, with D unresolved. The CDR3 totals 12 residues. V was cut by 0 bases and J by 7 bases, with 4 bases left in between. Germline assignment: CDR1 MNHEY and CDR2 SVGEGT. CDR3 coding DNA: TGTGCCAGCAGTTACTCGTTGAATGAGCAGTTCTTC. Protein sequence: CASSYSLNEQFF.

This clonotype showed up many times. This chain connects TRBV12-5 to TRBJ1-1; weak D call: TRBD1 (5 bases). V was clipped by 6 bases and J by 3 bases, with 8 bases between them. Germline V gene data show CDR1 as LGHNT and CDR2 as FRNRAP. The length of the CDR3 is 12 residues. The CDR3 reads CASGMTDTEAFF. The CDR3 bases are TGTGCTAGTGGCATGACAGACACTGAAGCTTTCTTT.

This clonotype was seen a few times. The chain employs TRBV6-1 and TRBJ2-1; 9 bases fit TRBD2. There are 14 residues in the CDR3. The V and J ends lost 7 bases and 6 bases, in that order; junction bases with no gene match: 7. Germline CDR1 reads MNHNS; CDR2 reads SASEGT. The CDR3 sequence is CASKVAGVTNEQFF. The CDR3, as DNA: TGTGCCAGCAAGGTAGCGGGAGTGACCAATGAGCAGTTCTTC.

The V and J genes are TRBV27 and TRBJ2-7; no firm D call. Trimming removed 8 bases at V and 5 bases at J, with 7 bases between. There are 10 residues in the CDR3. Germline loops: CDR1 MNHEY, CDR2 SMNVEV (reference sequence). The CDR3 loop reads CASRGDEQYF. The DNA for the CDR3 is TGTGCCAGCCGTGGGGACGAGCAGTACTTC.

The V and J genes are TRBV29-1 and TRBJ1-2, with 9 bases fitting TRBD1. V was pared by 6 bases and J by 6 bases, with 14 bases of the junction left unmatched. The CDR3 contains 15 residues. Germline lookup yields CDR1 SQVTM and CDR2 ANQGSEA. The CDR3 DNA sequence: TGCAGCGTGGCTTTGGGTTCCGGACAGGGGAATGGCTACACCTTC. It codes for CSVALGSGQGNGYTF.

This sequence joins TRBV29-1 and TRBJ2-5; D unclear. This CDR3 region has 13 residues. The V gene lost 3 bases and the J gene lost 3 bases, with 11 bases spanning the gap. The germline gives CDR1 SQVTM, CDR2 ANQGSEA. The CDR3 spells CSVDWQVEETQYF. The CDR3 DNA reads as TGCAGCGTTGATTGGCAGGTAGAAGAGACCCAGTACTTC.

Ten or more counts support this clonotype. This chain uses TRBV7-2 with TRBJ2-7; TRBD1 is a possible D gene (5 bases). Germline-derived CDR1 and CDR2 are SGHTA and FQGNSA. This CDR3 has 14 residues. Trimming removed 2 bases from V and 3 bases from J, with 11 bases in between. CDR3 sequence (DNA): TGTGCCAGCAGCTTAATAGGGGTTCTCTACGAGCAGTACTTC. As protein: CASSLIGVLYEQYF.

This clonotype was observed at least ten times. This sequence joins TRBV7-2 and TRBJ1-1; D unclear. Germline CDR1 and CDR2: SGHTA and FQGNSA. The CDR3 extends over 14 amino acids. V lost 3 bases and J 2 bases, leaving 10 bases between the germline ends. DNA for the CDR3: TGTGCCAGCAGCTTTTCCCCACGAAACACTGAAGCTTTCTTT. It specifies CASSFSPRNTEAFF.

The CDR3 loop is CAISEPPRTTREQYF. The CDR3 DNA reads as TGTGCCATCAGTGAGCCGCCTAGAACAACTCGGGAGCAGTACTTC. This chain connects TRBV10-3 to TRBJ2-7; D is ambiguous. The germline gives CDR1 ENHRY, CDR2 SYGVKD. V lost 2 bases and J lost 7, with 18 bases in between. CDR3 length equals 15 residues.

This chain joins TRBV6-2 or TRBV6-3 and TRBJ2-3, with 9 bases aligning to TRBD2. Germline V gene sequence: CDR1 MNHEY, CDR2 SVGEGT. The CDR3 has 15 residues. V shed 7 bases, J shed 2 bases, and the junction held 7 bases outside the gene matches. The CDR3 loop reads CASTLLAGYTDTQYF. CDR3 bases: TGTGCCAGCACCTTACTAGCGGGTTACACAGATACGCAGTATTTT.

Many counts were recorded for this clonotype. V usage is TRBV6-2 or TRBV6-3 and J usage is TRBJ2-4, with D tentatively TRBD2 (6 bases). CDR3 length equals 15 residues. Trimming stripped 6 bases from V and 0 bases from J, with 12 bases between. Germline V gene sequence: CDR1 MNHEY, CDR2 SVGEGT. CDR3 DNA sequence: TGTGCCAGCAGCTCCCGGGGACTAGCCAAAAACATTCAGTACTTC. It is translated as CASSSRGLAKNIQYF.

This clonotype was seen a few times. The rearrangement joins TRBV29-1 to TRBJ2-5; D perhaps matches TRBD1 (5 bases). The germline CDR1 and CDR2 sequences are SQVTM and ANQGSEA. The CDR3 totals 15 residues. V lost 7 bases and J lost 4, with 22 bases in between. CDR3 protein: CSAKMGRAASETQYF. DNA for the CDR3: TGCAGCGCGAAAATGGGCAGGGCGGCTTCAGAGACCCAGTACTTC.

The sample holds many counts of this clonotype. The V and J genes are TRBV5-1 and TRBJ2-1, with 11 positions matching TRBD1. The V gene end was trimmed by 3 bases and the J gene end by 8 bases; junction bases not matched to a gene: 7. The CDR3 loop spans 15 amino acids. Germline CDR1 is SGHRS and CDR2 is YFSETQ. CDR3 DNA: TGCGCCAGCAGCTCCGGGACAGGGGGTGTAGATGAGCAGTTCTTC. This encodes CASSSGTGGVDEQFF. The full variable domain, with the rest looked up from reference TRBV5-1 and TRBJ2-1, is KAGVTQTPRYLIKTRGQQVTLSCSPISGHRSVSWYQQTPGQGLQFLFEYFSETQRNKGNFPGRFSGRQFSNSRSEMNVSTLELGDSALYLCASSSGTGGVDEQFFGPGTRLTVL.

This clonotype was seen many times. The genes are TRBV7-7 and TRBJ2-7; D perhaps matches TRBD1 (6 bases). V dropped 6 bases and J dropped 0 bases, with 15 bases sitting between them. Germline CDR1 is SSHAT and CDR2 is FNYEAQ (reference sequence). The CDR3 is 15 amino acids. CDR3 in amino acids: CASRQGQPSSYEQYV. As DNA, the CDR3 is TGTGCCAGCAGACAAGGACAGCCGAGCTCCTACGAGCAGTACGTC.

The chain uses TRBV20-1 and TRBJ1-2; no clear D. This CDR3 region has 13 residues. V lost 4 bases, J lost 0 bases, and 9 bases lay in between. Germline V lookup: CDR1 DFQATT, CDR2 SNEGSKA (reference sequence). CDR3 amino acids: CSATDGSNYGYTF. CDR3 bases: TGCAGTGCTACTGACGGATCTAACTATGGCTACACCTTC.